Shown below are 13 T cell receptor beta chains from a single sample sequenced in a study of OX40 agonist ivuxolimab in advanced cancers. Produced via immunoSEQ multiplex PCR; TCRdb's table is partial and in-frame only. Among tens of thousands of clones listed, roughly 88% were seen once. The input for sequencing was CD4+ or CD8+ T cells sorted from blood, taken in a trial of the OX40 agonist ivuxolimab. These receptors originate from an adult with an advanced solid tumor such as melanoma, head and neck, liver or kidney cancer.

The chain joins TRBV4-3 to TRBJ2-1; 8 bases are shared with TRBD2. Trimming cost V 3 bases and J 0 bases; bases outside gene matches: 7. Germline values: CDR1 LGHNA, CDR2 YSLEER. This CDR3 contains 17 residues. CDR3 in DNA: TGCGCCAGCAGCCAGGCCTTCCGGGGGGGCTCCTACAATGAGCAGTTCTTC. Protein sequence: CASSQAFRGGSYNEQFF.

The chain employs TRBV5-6 and TRBJ1-4; D is possibly TRBD1 (6 bases). Germline CDR1 reads SGHDT; CDR2 reads YYEEEE. CDR3 length: 14 amino acids. The V end was cut by 4 bases, the J end by 8 bases, with 15 bases between. The DNA of the CDR3 is TGTGCCAGCAGCCGGGCAGGGGTCGGGGAAAAACTGTTTTTT. Translated: CASSRAGVGEKLFF.

The genes are TRBV7-9 and TRBJ2-5; 11 positions agree with TRBD2. This CDR3 contains 15 residues. Trimming at V came to 3 bases and at J to 4 bases, leaving 4 bases not matched to a gene. Germline CDR1 SEHNR, CDR2 FQNEAQ (reference sequence). The CDR3 DNA follows: TGTGCCAGCAGCTTTACCGGACTAGCGGGAGAGACCCAGTACTTC. This gives the protein CASSFTGLAGETQYF. Complete variable domain (other parts from reference TRBV7-9 and TRBJ2-5): DTGVSQNPRHKITKRGQNVTFRCDPISEHNRLYWYRQTLGQGPEFLTYFQNEAQLEKSRLLSDRFSAERPKGSFSTLEIQRTEQGDSAMYLCASSFTGLAGETQYFGPGTRLLVL.

The chain employs TRBV7-6 and TRBJ1-6, with D perhaps TRBD1 (5 bases). Trimming stripped 1 base from V and 0 bases from J, with 7 bases between. The CDR3 loop spans 16 amino acids. The V gene's germline CDR1 is SGHVS and CDR2 FNYEAQ. The chain's CDR3 is CASSLGGSSYNSPLHF. The DNA of the CDR3 is TGTGCCAGCAGCTTAGGGGGGAGCTCCTATAATTCACCCCTCCACTTT. Full variable domain (missing parts from reference TRBV7-6 and TRBJ1-6): GAGVSQSPRYKVTKRGQDVALRCDPISGHVSLYWYRQALGQGPEFLTYFNYEAQQDKSGLPNDRFSAERPEGSISTLTIQRTEQRDSAMYRCASSLGGSSYNSPLHFGNGTRLTVT.

The rearrangement joins TRBV4-3 to TRBJ1-2; D might be TRBD1 (6 bases). Between the trimmed V and J ends, which lost 0 bases and 7 bases, there was a span of 12 bases. The CDR3 runs 14 residues. Germline loops: CDR1 LGHNA, CDR2 YSLEER. CDR3 residues: CASSQDEGHSGYTF. CDR3 DNA sequence: TGCGCCAGCAGCCAAGATGAGGGACACTCTGGCTACACCTTC.

V and J are TRBV5-4 and TRBJ1-6; D may be TRBD1 (6 bases). Trimming took off 3 bases at V and 4 bases at J, with 14 bases between the two ends. Germline CDR1 SGHNT, CDR2 YYREEE (reference sequence). The CDR3 has 16 amino acids. Written as DNA, the CDR3 is TGTGCCAGCAGCTCCGAGGGGGGGCAGTATAATTCACCCCTCCACTTT. Translated: CASSSEGGQYNSPLHF.

The chain recombines TRBV11-2 with TRBJ1-2; no clear D gene. CDR1 is SGHAT and CDR2 is FQNNGV in the germline V gene. V lost 1 base, J lost 1 base, and 16 bases lay in between. The CDR3 is 17 amino acids. The CDR3 sequence: CASSLVGGTTINYGYTF. The CDR3 nucleotides are TGTGCCAGCAGCTTAGTTGGAGGTACGACTATTAACTATGGCTACACCTTC.

The chain links TRBV18 to TRBJ1-1, with 8 bases that match TRBD1. V shed 4 bases and J 5 bases; nucleotides not matched to a gene: 6. The CDR3 runs 14 residues. The germline V gene has CDR1 KGHSH and CDR2 LQKENI. In nucleotides, the CDR3 is TGTGCCAGCTCACTCGGACAGGGCGGAACTGAAGCTTTCTTT. Encoded protein: CASSLGQGGTEAFF.

This chain links TRBV14 with TRBJ2-7; possibly TRBD2 for D (6 bases). The CDR3 consists of 14 residues. Trimming cost V 1 base and J 2 bases, with 9 bases left between them. Germline CDR1 and CDR2: SGHDN and FVKESK. This CDR3 is CASSQGGGTYEQYF. CDR3 DNA sequence: TGTGCCAGCAGCCAAGGCGGAGGGACCTACGAGCAGTACTTC. Full variable domain (remainder filled in from reference TRBV14 and TRBJ2-7): EAGVTQFPSHSVIEKGQTVTLRCDPISGHDNLYWYRRVMGKEIKFLLHFVKESKQDESGMPNNRFLAERTGGTYSTLKVQPAELEDSGVYFCASSQGGGTYEQYFGPGTRLTVT.

The chain employs TRBV30 and TRBJ1-2; D is perhaps TRBD1 (5 bases). Germline CDR1 and CDR2: GTSNPN and SVGIG (reference sequence). Trimming removed 0 bases from V and 3 bases from J, with 8 bases in between. This CDR3 has 13 residues. The CDR3 loop is CAWSVQAHYGYTF. The CDR3 region has the DNA TGTGCCTGGAGTGTACAGGCTCACTATGGCTACACCTTC.

For the CDR3, the DNA is TGTGCCAGCAGCCCAGGACAGGGCGGGGAGACCCAGTACTTC. Its translation is CASSPGQGGETQYF. V usage is TRBV5-5 and J usage is TRBJ2-5, with TRBD1 matching 8 bases. CDR1 is SGHKS and CDR2 is YYEKEE in the germline V gene (reference sequence). V shed 4 bases and J 5 bases; nucleotides not matched to a gene: 7. CDR3 size: 14 residues.

V usage is TRBV5-4 and J usage is TRBJ2-3; no clear D gene. Trimming took off 4 bases at V and 7 bases at J, with 10 bases between the two ends. In germline, CDR1 is SGHNT, CDR2 YYREEE (reference sequence). The CDR3 contains 12 residues. DNA of the CDR3: TGTGCCAGCAGCATAGACTTGAATACGCAGTATTTT. It encodes CASSIDLNTQYF.

The chain recombines TRBV11-2 with TRBJ2-2; TRBD2 agrees at 10 bases. The CDR3 has 17 amino acids. Germline V gene lookup returns CDR1 SGHAT and CDR2 FQNNGV. The junction had 11 bases not matched to a gene; V was cut back by 6 bases and J by 4 bases. The chain's CDR3 is CASRPNPKREGTGELFF. The CDR3 coding sequence is TGTGCCAGCAGACCAAACCCCAAGCGGGAGGGCACCGGGGAGCTGTTTTTT.